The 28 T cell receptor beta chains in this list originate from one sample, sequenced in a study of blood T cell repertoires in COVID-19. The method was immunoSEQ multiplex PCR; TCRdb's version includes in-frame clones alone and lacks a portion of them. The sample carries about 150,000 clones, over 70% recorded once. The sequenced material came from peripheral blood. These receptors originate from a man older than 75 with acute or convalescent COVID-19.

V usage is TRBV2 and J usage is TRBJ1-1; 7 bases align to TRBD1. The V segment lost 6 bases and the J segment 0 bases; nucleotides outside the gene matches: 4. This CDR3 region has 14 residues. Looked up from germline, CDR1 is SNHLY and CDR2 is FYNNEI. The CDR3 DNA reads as TGTGCCAGCAGGGCCGACAGGGTGAACACTGAAGCTTTCTTT. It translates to CASRADRVNTEAFF.

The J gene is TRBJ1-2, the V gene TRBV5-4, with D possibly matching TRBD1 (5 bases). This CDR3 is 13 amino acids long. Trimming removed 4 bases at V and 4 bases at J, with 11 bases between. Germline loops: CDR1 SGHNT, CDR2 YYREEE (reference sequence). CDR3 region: CASSTTGAYGYTF. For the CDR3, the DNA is TGTGCCAGCAGCACCACAGGCGCCTATGGCTACACCTTC.

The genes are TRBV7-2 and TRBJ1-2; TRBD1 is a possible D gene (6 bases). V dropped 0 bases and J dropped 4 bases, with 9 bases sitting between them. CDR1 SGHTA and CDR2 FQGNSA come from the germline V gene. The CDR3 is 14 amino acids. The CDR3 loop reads CASSLAGQSYGYTF. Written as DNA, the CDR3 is TGTGCCAGCAGCTTAGCAGGACAGTCCTATGGCTACACCTTC.

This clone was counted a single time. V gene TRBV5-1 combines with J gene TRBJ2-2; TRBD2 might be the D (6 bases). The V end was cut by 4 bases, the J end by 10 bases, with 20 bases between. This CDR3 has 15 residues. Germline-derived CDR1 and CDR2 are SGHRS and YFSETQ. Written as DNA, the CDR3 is TGCGCCAGCAGCCCCCAGGCGGCGGGGAGCGAGGAGCTGTTTTTT. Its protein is CASSPQAAGSEELFF. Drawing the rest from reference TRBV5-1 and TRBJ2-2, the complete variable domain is KAGVTQTPRYLIKTRGQQVTLSCSPISGHRSVSWYQQTPGQGLQFLFEYFSETQRNKGNFPGRFSGRQFSNSRSEMNVSTLELGDSALYLCASSPQAAGSEELFFGEGSRLTVL.

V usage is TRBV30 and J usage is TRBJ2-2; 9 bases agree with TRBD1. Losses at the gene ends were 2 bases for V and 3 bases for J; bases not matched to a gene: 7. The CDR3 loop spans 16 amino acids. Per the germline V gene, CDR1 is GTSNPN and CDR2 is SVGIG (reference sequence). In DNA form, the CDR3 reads TGTGCCTGGAGTCCCCCCTGGACAGGGGACACCGGGGAGCTGTTTTTT. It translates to CAWSPPWTGDTGELFF. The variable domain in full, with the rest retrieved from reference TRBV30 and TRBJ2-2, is SQTIHQWPATLVQPVGSPLSLECTVEGTSNPNLYWYRQAAGRGLQLLFYSVGIGQISSEVPQNLSASRPQDRQFILSSKKLLLSDSGFYLCAWSPPWTGDTGELFFGEGSRLTVL.

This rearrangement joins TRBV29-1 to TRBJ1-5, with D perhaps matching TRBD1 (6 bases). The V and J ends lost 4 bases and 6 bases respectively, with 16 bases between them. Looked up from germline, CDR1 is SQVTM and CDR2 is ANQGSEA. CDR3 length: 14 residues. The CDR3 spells CSVGGGGLSQPQHF. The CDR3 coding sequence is TGCAGCGTTGGAGGGGGGGGCCTTAGTCAGCCCCAGCATTTT.

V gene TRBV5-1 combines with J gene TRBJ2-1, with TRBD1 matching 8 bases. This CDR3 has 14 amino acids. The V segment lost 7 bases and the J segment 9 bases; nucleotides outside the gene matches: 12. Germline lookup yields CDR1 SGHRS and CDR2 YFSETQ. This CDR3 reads CASSQGGAEGEQFF. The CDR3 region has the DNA TGCGCCAGCTCACAGGGGGGCGCGGAGGGTGAGCAGTTCTTC. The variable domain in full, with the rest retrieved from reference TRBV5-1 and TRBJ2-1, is KAGVTQTPRYLIKTRGQQVTLSCSPISGHRSVSWYQQTPGQGLQFLFEYFSETQRNKGNFPGRFSGRQFSNSRSEMNVSTLELGDSALYLCASSQGGAEGEQFFGPGTRLTVL.

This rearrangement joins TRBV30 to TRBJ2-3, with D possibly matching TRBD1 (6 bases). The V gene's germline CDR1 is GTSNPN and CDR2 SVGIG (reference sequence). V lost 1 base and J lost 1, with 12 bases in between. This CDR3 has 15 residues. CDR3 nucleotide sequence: TGTGCCTGGAGTGACAGGGTGGTAGGCACAGATACGCAGTATTTT. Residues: CAWSDRVVGTDTQYF.

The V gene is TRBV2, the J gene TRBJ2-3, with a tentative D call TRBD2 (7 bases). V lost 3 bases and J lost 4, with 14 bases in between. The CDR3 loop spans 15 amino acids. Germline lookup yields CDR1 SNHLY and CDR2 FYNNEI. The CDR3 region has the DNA TGTGCCAGCAGTGAGCGTGGGGGGGGCGCAGATACGCAGTATTTT. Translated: CASSERGGGADTQYF. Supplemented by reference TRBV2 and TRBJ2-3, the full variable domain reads EPEVTQTPSHQVTQMGQEVILRCVPISNHLYFYWYRQILGQKVEFLVSFYNNEISEKSEIFDDQFSVERPDGSNFTLKIRSTKLEDSAMYFCASSERGGGADTQYFGPGTRLTVL.

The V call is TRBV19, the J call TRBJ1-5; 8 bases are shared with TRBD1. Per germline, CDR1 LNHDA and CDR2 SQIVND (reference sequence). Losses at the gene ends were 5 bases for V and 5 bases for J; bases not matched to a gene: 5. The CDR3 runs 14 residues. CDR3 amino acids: CASSSTGVHQPQHF. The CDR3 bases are TGTGCCAGTAGTTCGACAGGGGTGCATCAGCCCCAGCATTTT.

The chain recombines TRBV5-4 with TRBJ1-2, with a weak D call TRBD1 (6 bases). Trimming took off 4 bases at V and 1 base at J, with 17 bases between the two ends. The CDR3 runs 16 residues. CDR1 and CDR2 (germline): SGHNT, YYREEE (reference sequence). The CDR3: CASSQDLIQGNYGYTF. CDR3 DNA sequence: TGTGCCAGCAGCCAGGACCTCATACAGGGTAACTATGGCTACACCTTC.

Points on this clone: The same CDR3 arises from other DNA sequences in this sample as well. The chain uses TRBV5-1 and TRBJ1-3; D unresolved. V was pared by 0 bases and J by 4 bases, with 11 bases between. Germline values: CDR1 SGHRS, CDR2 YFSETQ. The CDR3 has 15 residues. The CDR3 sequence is CASSLETGGGNTIYF. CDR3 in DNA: TGCGCCAGCAGCTTGGAGACGGGAGGAGGAAACACCATATATTTT.

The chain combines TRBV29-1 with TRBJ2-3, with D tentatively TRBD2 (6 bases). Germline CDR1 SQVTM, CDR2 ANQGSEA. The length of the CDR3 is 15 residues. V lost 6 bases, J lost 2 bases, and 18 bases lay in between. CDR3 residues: CSVKRGSGTTDTQYF. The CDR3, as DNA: TGCAGCGTAAAACGCGGTAGCGGAACCACAGATACGCAGTATTTT.

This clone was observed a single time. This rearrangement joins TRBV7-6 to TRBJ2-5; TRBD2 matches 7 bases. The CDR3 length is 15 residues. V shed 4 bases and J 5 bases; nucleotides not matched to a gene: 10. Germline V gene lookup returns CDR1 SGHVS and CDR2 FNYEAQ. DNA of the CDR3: TGTGCCAGCAGCTCCTCGGGGGGAAGTTGGGAGACCCAGTACTTC. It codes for CASSSSGGSWETQYF.

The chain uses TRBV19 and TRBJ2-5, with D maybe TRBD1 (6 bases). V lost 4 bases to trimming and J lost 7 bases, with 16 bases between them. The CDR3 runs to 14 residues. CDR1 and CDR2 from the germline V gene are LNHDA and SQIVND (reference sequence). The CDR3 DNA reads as TGTGCCAGTAGTAGTCAAGCGGCACAGGGGACCCAGTACTTC. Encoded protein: CASSSQAAQGTQYF.

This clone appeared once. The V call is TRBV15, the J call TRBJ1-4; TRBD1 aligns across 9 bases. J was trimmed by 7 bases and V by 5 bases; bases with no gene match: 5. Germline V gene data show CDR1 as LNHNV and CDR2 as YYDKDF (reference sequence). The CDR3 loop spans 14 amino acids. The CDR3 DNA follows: TGTGCCACCAGCCCGACAGGGGGGGGTGAAAAACTGTTTTTT. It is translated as CATSPTGGGEKLFF.

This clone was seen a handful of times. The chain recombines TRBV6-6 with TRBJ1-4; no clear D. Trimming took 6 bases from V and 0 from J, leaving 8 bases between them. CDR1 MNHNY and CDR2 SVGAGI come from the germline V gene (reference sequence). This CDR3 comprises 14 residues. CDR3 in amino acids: CASRHTSTNEKLFF. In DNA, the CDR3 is TGTGCCAGCAGGCACACCTCAACTAATGAAAAACTGTTTTTT.

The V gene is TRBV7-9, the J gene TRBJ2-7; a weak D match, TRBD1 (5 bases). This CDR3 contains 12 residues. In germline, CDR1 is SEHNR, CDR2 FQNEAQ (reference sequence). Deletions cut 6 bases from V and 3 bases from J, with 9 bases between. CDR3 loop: CASRQEGYEQYF. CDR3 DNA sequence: TGTGCCAGCAGACAGGAAGGCTACGAGCAGTACTTC.

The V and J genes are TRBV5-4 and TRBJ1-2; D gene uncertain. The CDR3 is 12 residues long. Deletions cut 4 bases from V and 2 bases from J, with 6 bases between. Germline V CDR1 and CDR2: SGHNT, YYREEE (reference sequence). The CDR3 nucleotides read TGTGCCAGCAGCCGGGAGAACTATGGCTACACCTTC. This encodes CASSRENYGYTF.

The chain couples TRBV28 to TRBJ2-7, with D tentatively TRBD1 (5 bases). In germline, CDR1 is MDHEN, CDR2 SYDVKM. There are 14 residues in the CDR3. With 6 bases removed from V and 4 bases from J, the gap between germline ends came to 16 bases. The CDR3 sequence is CASRGQGLGYEQYF. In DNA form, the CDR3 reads TGTGCCAGCAGAGGGCAGGGTCTAGGTTACGAGCAGTACTTC.

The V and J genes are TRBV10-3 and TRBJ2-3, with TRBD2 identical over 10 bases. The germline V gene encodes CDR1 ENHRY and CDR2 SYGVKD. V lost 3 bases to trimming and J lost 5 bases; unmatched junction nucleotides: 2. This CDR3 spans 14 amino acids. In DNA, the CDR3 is TGTGCCATCAGTGACCTAGCGGGGGAAGATACGCAGTATTTT. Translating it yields CAISDLAGEDTQYF.

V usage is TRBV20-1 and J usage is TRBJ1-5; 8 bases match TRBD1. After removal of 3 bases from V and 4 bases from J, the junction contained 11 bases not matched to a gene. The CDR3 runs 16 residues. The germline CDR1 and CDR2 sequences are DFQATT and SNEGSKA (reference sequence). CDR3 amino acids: CSASTGGARANQPQHF. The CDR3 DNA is TGCAGTGCTAGTACAGGGGGAGCAAGGGCTAATCAGCCCCAGCATTTT.

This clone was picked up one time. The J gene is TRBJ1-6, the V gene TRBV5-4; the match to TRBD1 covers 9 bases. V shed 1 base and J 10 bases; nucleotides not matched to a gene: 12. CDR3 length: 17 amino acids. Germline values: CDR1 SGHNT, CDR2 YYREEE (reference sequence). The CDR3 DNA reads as TGTGCCAGCAGCTTGTCGGCTCTGGGACAGGGCGGCTCACCCCTCCACTTT. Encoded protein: CASSLSALGQGGSPLHF. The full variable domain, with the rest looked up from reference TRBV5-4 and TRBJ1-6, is ETGVTQSPTHLIKTRGQQVTLRCSSQSGHNTVSWYQQALGQGPQFIFQYYREEENGRGNFPPRFSGLQFPNYSSELNVNALELDDSALYLCASSLSALGQGGSPLHFGNGTRLTVT.

The CDR3 bases are TGTGCCAGCAGCTCGGGGACAGATAATTCACCCCTCCACTTT. Its protein product is CASSSGTDNSPLHF. The chain combines TRBV7-2 with TRBJ1-6; 7 nucleotides match TRBD1. The CDR3 covers 14 residues. V lost 4 bases and J lost 5; bases outside the gene matches: 2. Germline CDR1 is SGHTA and CDR2 is FQGNSA.

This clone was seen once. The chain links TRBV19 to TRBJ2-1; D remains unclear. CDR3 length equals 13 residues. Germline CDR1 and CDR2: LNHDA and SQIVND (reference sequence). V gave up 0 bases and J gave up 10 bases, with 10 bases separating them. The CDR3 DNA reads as TGTGCCAGTAGTATAGACAGGTCCCGCGAGCAGTTCTTC. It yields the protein CASSIDRSREQFF.

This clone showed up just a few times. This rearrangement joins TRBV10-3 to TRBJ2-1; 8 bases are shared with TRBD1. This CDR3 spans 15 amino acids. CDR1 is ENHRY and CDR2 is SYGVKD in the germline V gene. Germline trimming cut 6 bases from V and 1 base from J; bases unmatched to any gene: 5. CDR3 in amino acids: CAIREQGGSYNEQFF. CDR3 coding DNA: TGTGCCATCAGGGAACAGGGGGGATCCTACAATGAGCAGTTCTTC.

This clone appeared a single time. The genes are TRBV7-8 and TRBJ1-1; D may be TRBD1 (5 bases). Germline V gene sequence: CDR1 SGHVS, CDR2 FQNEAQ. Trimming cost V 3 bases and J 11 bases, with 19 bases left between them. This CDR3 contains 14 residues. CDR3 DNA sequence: TGTGCCAGCAGCTTGCCCCGGGGAATGGGGGGGGCTTTCTTT. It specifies CASSLPRGMGGAFF.

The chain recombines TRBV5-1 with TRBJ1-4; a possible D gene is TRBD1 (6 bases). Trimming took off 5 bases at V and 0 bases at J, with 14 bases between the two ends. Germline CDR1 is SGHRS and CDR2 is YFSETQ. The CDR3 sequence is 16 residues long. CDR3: CASRQATGPTNEKLFF. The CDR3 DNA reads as TGCGCCAGCAGGCAGGCGACAGGTCCAACTAATGAAAAACTGTTTTTT.